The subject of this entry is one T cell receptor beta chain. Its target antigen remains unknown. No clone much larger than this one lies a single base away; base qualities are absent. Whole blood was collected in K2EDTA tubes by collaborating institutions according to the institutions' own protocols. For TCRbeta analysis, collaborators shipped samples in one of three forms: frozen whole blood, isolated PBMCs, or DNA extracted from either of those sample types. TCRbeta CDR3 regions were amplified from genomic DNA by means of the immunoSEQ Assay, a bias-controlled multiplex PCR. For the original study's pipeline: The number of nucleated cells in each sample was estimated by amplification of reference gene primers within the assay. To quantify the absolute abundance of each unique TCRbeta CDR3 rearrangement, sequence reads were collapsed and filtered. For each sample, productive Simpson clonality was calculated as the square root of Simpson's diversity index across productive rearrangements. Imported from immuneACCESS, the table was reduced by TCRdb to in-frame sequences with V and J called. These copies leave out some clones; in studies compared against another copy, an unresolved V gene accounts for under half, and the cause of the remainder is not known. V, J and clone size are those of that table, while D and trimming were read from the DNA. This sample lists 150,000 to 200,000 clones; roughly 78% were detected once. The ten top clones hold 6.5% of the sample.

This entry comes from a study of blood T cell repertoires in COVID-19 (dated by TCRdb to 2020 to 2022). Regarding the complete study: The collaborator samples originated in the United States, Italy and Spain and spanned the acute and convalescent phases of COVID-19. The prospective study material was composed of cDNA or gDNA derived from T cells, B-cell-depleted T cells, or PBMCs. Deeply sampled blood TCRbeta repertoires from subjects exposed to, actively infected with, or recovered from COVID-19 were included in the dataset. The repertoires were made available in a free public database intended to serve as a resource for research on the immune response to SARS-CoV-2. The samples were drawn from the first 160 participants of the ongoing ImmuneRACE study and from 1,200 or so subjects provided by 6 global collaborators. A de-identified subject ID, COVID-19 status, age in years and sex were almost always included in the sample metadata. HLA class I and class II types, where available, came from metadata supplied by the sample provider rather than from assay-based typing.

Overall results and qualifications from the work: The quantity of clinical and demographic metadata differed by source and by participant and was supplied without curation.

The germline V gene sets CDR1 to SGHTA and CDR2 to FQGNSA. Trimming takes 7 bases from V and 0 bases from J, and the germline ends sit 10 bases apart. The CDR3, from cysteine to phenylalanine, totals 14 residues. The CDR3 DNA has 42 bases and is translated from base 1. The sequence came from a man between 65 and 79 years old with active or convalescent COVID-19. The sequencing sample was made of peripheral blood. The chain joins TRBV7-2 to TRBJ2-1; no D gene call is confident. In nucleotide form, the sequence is TGTGCCAGCATCCCGCGAAACTCCTACAATGAGCAGTTCTTC. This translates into CASIPRNSYNEQFF.